The 12 T cell receptor beta chains below all came from one sample that was sequenced in a study of siplizumab effects on memory and regulatory T cells. Generated by immunoSEQ multiplex PCR, the TCRdb table keeps only in-frame clones and is missing some. Found here are 100,000 to 120,000 clones, 85% to 95% of them singletons; the top ten hold about 0.32%. The specimen was CD4+ T cells sorted from blood. The receptors were sampled from a human donor in good health.

V usage is TRBV5-1 and J usage is TRBJ2-7; D tentatively fits TRBD1 or TRBD2 (5 bases each). CDR1 is SGHRS and CDR2 is YFSETQ in the germline V gene. V lost 0 bases and J 4 bases, leaving 11 bases between the germline ends. The CDR3 spans 14 residues. The CDR3, as DNA: TGCGCCAGCAGCTTGGCGAGGGGCCATTACGAGCAGTACTTC. This translates into CASSLARGHYEQYF.

This sequence joins TRBV27 and TRBJ1-5, with D perhaps TRBD1 (5 bases). The CDR3 loop spans 15 amino acids. V lost 0 bases to trimming and J lost 7 bases, with 13 bases between them. CDR1 and CDR2 (germline): MNHEY, SMNVEV (reference sequence). CDR3 residues: CASSLSGGRGQPQHF. The CDR3, as DNA: TGTGCCAGCAGTTTATCGGGGGGGAGGGGACAGCCCCAGCATTTT.

This chain links TRBV18 with TRBJ2-3, with TRBD1 identical over 11 bases. The CDR3 is made up of 15 amino acids. Germline-derived CDR1 and CDR2 are KGHSH and LQKENI. Losses at the gene ends were 5 bases for V and 4 bases for J; bases not matched to a gene: 5. In DNA form, the CDR3 reads TGTGCCAGCTCAAAACGGACAGGGGGCCCAGATACGCAGTATTTT. As protein: CASSKRTGGPDTQYF.

This clone showed up just once. The V and J genes are TRBV7-9 and TRBJ2-7; a weak D match, TRBD1 (6 bases). The germline V gene has CDR1 SEHNR and CDR2 FQNEAQ (reference sequence). The CDR3 is 14 amino acids. The ends were cut back, 6 bases at V and 7 bases at J, with 19 bases in the middle. The CDR3 DNA reads as TGTGCCAGCAGTGTACCTCAGGGGTCCCAAGAGCAGTACTTC. Its translation: CASSVPQGSQEQYF. The entire variable domain, with the rest obtained from reference TRBV7-9 and TRBJ2-7, is as follows: DTGVSQNPRHKITKRGQNVTFRCDPISEHNRLYWYRQTLGQGPEFLTYFQNEAQLEKSRLLSDRFSAERPKGSFSTLEIQRTEQGDSAMYLCASSVPQGSQEQYFGPGTRLTVT.

This rearrangement joins TRBV6-5 to TRBJ1-1, with D tentatively TRBD1 (5 bases). This CDR3 spans 14 amino acids. Germline lookup yields CDR1 MNHEY and CDR2 SVGAGI. V was shortened by 6 bases and J by 0 bases, with 11 bases between the two germline ends. DNA for the CDR3: TGTGCCAGCAGAGAAACAGGCGTGAACACTGAAGCTTTCTTT. Amino acid sequence: CASRETGVNTEAFF.

The chain recombines TRBV18 with TRBJ1-3; 8 bases are shared with TRBD1. Looked up from germline, CDR1 is KGHSH and CDR2 is LQKENI. V shed 3 bases, J shed 6 bases, and the junction held 1 base outside the gene matches. CDR3 size: 13 residues. CDR3 in DNA: TGTGCCAGCTCACCGGACAGGGCAAACACCATATATTTT. Protein: CASSPDRANTIYF.

V usage is TRBV9 and J usage is TRBJ2-7, with 9 bases fitting TRBD1. The CDR3 spans 14 residues. V dropped 4 bases and J dropped 2; count of bases not matched to a gene: 4. Germline V gene data show CDR1 as SGDLS and CDR2 as YYNGEE. This CDR3 is CASSSWDRAYEQYF. DNA of the CDR3: TGTGCCAGCAGCAGCTGGGACAGGGCCTACGAGCAGTACTTC. The full variable domain, completed using reference TRBV9 and TRBJ2-7, is DSGVTQTPKHLITATGQRVTLRCSPRSGDLSVYWYQQSLDQGLQFLIQYYNGEERAKGNILERFSAQQFPDLHSELNLSSLELGDSALYFCASSSWDRAYEQYFGPGTRLTVT.

The genes are TRBV2 and TRBJ1-2; 7 bases are a match to TRBD1. The trim removed 5 bases at V and 3 bases at J, leaving 6 bases unmatched. Looked up from germline, CDR1 is SNHLY and CDR2 is FYNNEI. The CDR3 length is 14 residues. This CDR3 reads CASSRDRVDYGYTF. CDR3 nucleotides: TGTGCCAGCAGTAGAGACAGGGTGGACTATGGCTACACCTTC. Complete variable domain (other parts from reference TRBV2 and TRBJ1-2): EPEVTQTPSHQVTQMGQEVILRCVPISNHLYFYWYRQILGQKVEFLVSFYNNEISEKSEIFDDQFSVERPDGSNFTLKIRSTKLEDSAMYFCASSRDRVDYGYTFGSGTRLTVV.

V is TRBV30 and J is TRBJ1-4; a weak D match, TRBD1 (6 bases). Germline CDR1 is GTSNPN and CDR2 is SVGIG (reference sequence). CDR3 length: 14 residues. The germline V and J ends were trimmed by 0 bases and 8 bases, with 13 bases remaining between them. CDR3: CAWSVGGPGEKLFF. CDR3 in DNA: TGTGCCTGGAGTGTAGGGGGGCCGGGGGAAAAACTGTTTTTT.

This clone was counted a few times. The V call is TRBV6-6, the J call TRBJ1-1; D uncertain. The CDR3 sequence is 15 residues long. Looked up from germline, CDR1 is MNHNY and CDR2 is SVGAGI (reference sequence). Trimming took off 6 bases at V and 0 bases at J, with 14 bases between the two ends. CDR3 residues: CASSLTTVVNTEAFF. The CDR3 region has the DNA TGTGCCAGCAGCCTTACGACGGTAGTGAACACTGAAGCTTTCTTT.

V is TRBV5-1 and J is TRBJ1-1, with unresolved D. This CDR3 region has 13 residues. The V and J ends lost 4 bases and 3 bases respectively, with 10 bases between them. Germline V gene sequence: CDR1 SGHRS, CDR2 YFSETQ. The CDR3 sequence is CASSPQSDTEAFF. DNA for the CDR3: TGCGCCAGCAGCCCCCAATCGGACACTGAAGCTTTCTTT.

The chain recombines TRBV6-1 with TRBJ2-3, with unresolved D. V lost 4 bases to trimming and J lost 2 bases, with 10 bases between them. From germline, CDR1 is MNHNS and CDR2 SASEGT. The CDR3 contains 14 residues. The CDR3 DNA is TGTGCCAGCAGTGTACAGCTATTCACAGATACGCAGTATTTT. This codes for CASSVQLFTDTQYF.